This T cell receptor beta chain was identified in a study of T cell responses to AZD1222 COVID-19 vaccine (dated by TCRdb to the early 2020s). For context, the study as a whole: Because spike-specific TCR depth and breadth did not differ between the two schedules, AZD1222 recipients who got a second dose at roughly 4 weeks were pooled with those who got a second dose at roughly 12 weeks. A total of 233 trial participants underwent TCR sequencing, of whom 207 received two doses of AZD1222 and about 25 received two doses of the MenACWY control vaccine. Trial participants were enrolled by age into subgroups of 18-55, 56-69 and 70-plus years, and about 150, 27 and 61 TCR-sequenced participants, respectively, were included in these subgroups.

What the study reported, not specific to this receptor: Conclusions about previously exposed vaccinees are limited because only five to seven AZD1222 recipients were SARS-CoV-2 seropositive at baseline. No day 14 peak-response samples were available, so repertoires were characterized only after the peak T cell response. Participants were mostly white British, with more females than males. The authors suggested clonal diversity may have been underestimated. The 56-69-year group was small, and its depth increase did not reach significance, likely because of low power. After two AZD1222 doses, both the breadth and the depth of spike-specific TCRs were significantly higher than at day 0 and than in MenACWY recipients. Vaccine-associated CD4 TCRs spanned the whole spike protein, with dominant responses in regions 160-218 and 743-854. Nearly half of unique spike-specific TCRs reportedly recognized epitopes outside regions mutated in the B.1.351 and B.1.1.7 variants.

What this sample's time point label stands for: baseline before first vaccination. Vaccinee samples were obtained from the UK trials COV001 and COV002, which included a single-blind randomized controlled phase 2/3 trial of AZD1222 (ChAdOx1 nCoV-19) in healthy adults. For TCRbeta chain sequencing, PBMC samples from trial participants were taken at day 0 and at day 28 after the second dose. To note about this clone: Its antigen has not been determined. Per-base qualities were not stored, and no clone one base away is much larger.

The CDR3 regions of human TCRbeta chains were subjected to immunosequencing. The study's processing was this. TCRs in the repertoires were compared against a reference library of SARS-CoV-2-specific TCRs that had been generated with the MIRA antigen-specificity platform. Breadth meant the fraction of unique TCRs that were SARS-CoV-2-associated, whereas depth meant the fraction of total T cells that were SARS-CoV-2-associated. Using the MIRA data, each spike-specific TCR was mapped to the spike region that the TCR reacts to and placed in a CD4 or CD8 class. Log10-transformed breadth and depth values were compared by one-way ANOVA with Sidak's multiple comparisons tests. This is the immuneACCESS table as TCRdb keeps it, with only in-frame sequences that have V and J called. A part of the clones is gone; compared with another copy, unresolved V genes explain less than half, and the rest is unexplained. V and J calls and clone size are as listed in that table; D and trimming were resolved from the DNA. The sample records about 110,000 clones, 85% to 90% of which are singletons. Approximately 5% of the sample comes from the top ten.

As encoded in the germline V gene (reference sequence), CDR1 is SGHAT while CDR2 is FQDESV. Reading from cysteine to phenylalanine, the CDR3 counts 14 amino acids. This entry keeps only the CDR3 DNA: 42 bases, framed from base 1. Trimming removed 5 bases from V and 1 base from J, leaving 12 bases between the germline ends. This clonotype was obtained from an adult in good health. The V gene is TRBV11-1 and the J gene is TRBJ2-7, with TRBD2 tentatively as D gene (5 bases match). This material consisted of peripheral blood, taken on day 0 of AZD1222 vaccination. The DNA is as follows: TGTGCCAGCAGCCTGGCAGGACTTTCCTACGAGCAGTACTTC. It is translated as CASSLAGLSYEQYF.